A selection of T cell receptor beta chains follows, all from one sample in a study of T cells in Graves' hyperthyroidism and ophthalmopathy. Using its own MiXCR run on the multiplex PCR reads, TCRdb lists one record per CDR3 protein. The sample shows about 740,000 distinct CDR3 sequences, less than 15% of them seen only once. Sample: blood. These TCRs come from a woman between 18 and 29 years old with Graves' hyperthyroidism. The conserved cysteine and the conserved F or W are not part of the CDR3 here. A clone size is listed for some rows: how often the clone was seen (once, few, many), or a class if it is expanded.

abundance: few
v_gene: TRBV7-9
j_gene: TRBJ2-5
CDR3aa: ASSLLILGGKETQY

abundance: few
v_gene: TRBV4-1
j_gene: TRBJ1-6
CDR3aa: ASSQVRNNSPLH

abundance: few
v_gene: TRBV29-1
j_gene: TRBJ2-5
CDR3aa: SIPEGLGQETQY

abundance: many
v_gene: TRBV6-1
j_gene: TRBJ1-2
CDR3aa: ASSEGYPGQGDGYT

abundance: many
v_gene: TRBV2
j_gene: TRBJ1-1
CDR3aa: ASRGALNTEAF

abundance: few
v_gene: TRBV28
j_gene: TRBJ2-5
CDR3aa: ASSPRGQEETQY

abundance: .
v_gene: TRBV12-3/TRBV12-4
j_gene: TRBJ1-3
CDR3aa: ASSLMRTAWQGNTIY

abundance: many
v_gene: TRBV13
j_gene: TRBJ2-5
CDR3aa: ASSLTGDLETQY

abundance: many
v_gene: TRBV11-2
j_gene: TRBJ2-1
CDR3aa: ASRSLRGRRSNEQF

abundance: .
v_gene: TRBV27
j_gene: TRBJ1-2
CDR3aa: ASSRVGAGGYT

abundance: .
v_gene: TRBV4-3
j_gene: TRBJ1-1
CDR3aa: ASSQNLDRGTEAF

abundance: many
v_gene: TRBV5-5
j_gene: TRBJ1-2
CDR3aa: ASSLENGYT

abundance: few
v_gene: TRBV13
j_gene: TRBJ2-5
CDR3aa: ASSPRLEGPETQY